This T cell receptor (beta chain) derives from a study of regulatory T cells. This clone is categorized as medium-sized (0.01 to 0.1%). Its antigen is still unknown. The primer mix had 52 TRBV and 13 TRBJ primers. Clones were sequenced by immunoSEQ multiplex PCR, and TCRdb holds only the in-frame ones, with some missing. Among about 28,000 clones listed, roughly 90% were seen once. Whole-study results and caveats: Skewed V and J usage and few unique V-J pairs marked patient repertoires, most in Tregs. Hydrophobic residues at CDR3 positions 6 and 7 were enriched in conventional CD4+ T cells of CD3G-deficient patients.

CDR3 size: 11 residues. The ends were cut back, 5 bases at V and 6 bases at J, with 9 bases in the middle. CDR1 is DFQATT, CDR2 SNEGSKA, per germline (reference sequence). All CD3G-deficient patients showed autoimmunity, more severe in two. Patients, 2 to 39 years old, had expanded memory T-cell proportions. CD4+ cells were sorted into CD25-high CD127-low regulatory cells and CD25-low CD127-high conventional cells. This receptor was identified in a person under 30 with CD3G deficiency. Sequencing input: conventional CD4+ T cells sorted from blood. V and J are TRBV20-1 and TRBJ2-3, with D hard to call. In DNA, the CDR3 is TGCAGTGCTGACCGTGGGGATACGCAGTATTTT. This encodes CSADRGDTQYF.